One and the same sample provided the 26 T cell receptor beta chains below, sequenced in a study of blood T cell repertoires in COVID-19. Clones were read by immunoSEQ multiplex PCR, and TCRdb kept only the in-frame ones, dropping some. Of approximately 140,000 clones in the sample, around nine tenths were seen once. The material sequenced was peripheral blood. These receptor sequences come from a woman between 55 and 75 years old with acute or convalescent COVID-19.

The V call is TRBV7-9, the J call TRBJ2-1; 7 nucleotides match TRBD2. The germline V gene encodes CDR1 SEHNR and CDR2 FQNEAQ (reference sequence). After removal of 5 bases from V and 1 base from J, the junction contained 2 bases not matched to a gene. The CDR3 consists of 14 residues. CDR3 in DNA: TGTGCCAGCAGCGGACTAGTATCCTACAATGAGCAGTTCTTC. Its protein is CASSGLVSYNEQFF.

The V and J genes are TRBV28 and TRBJ1-1, with D possibly TRBD1 on 5 matching bases. The CDR3 length is 19 residues. Trimming removed 3 bases from V and 0 bases from J, with 23 bases in between. Germline loops: CDR1 MDHEN, CDR2 SYDVKM. CDR3 coding DNA: TGTGCCAGCAGTTTGCTGTCGGTTCCAGGGTGGGGATTGAACACTGAAGCTTTCTTT. It is translated as CASSLLSVPGWGLNTEAFF.

The CDR3 reads CASSLVRDSPLHF. As DNA, the CDR3 is TGTGCCAGCAGCTTGGTCAGGGATTCACCCCTCCACTTT. The chain uses TRBV5-5 and TRBJ1-6, with TRBD1 as a possible D gene (5 bases). Germline-derived CDR1 and CDR2 are SGHKS and YYEKEE (reference sequence). The CDR3 contains 13 residues. The V end was cut by 0 bases, the J end by 8 bases, with 6 bases between.

This clone has a single count. The V and J genes are TRBV19 and TRBJ1-5, with TRBD1 as a possible D gene (6 bases). Germline loops: CDR1 LNHDA, CDR2 SQIVND (reference sequence). Trimming left V 6 bases short and J 2 bases short, with 17 bases between. This CDR3 comprises 16 residues. The chain's CDR3 is CASSPPRGAGNQPQHF. DNA for the CDR3: TGTGCCAGTAGCCCCCCGCGGGGGGCAGGCAATCAGCCCCAGCATTTT.

The CDR3 DNA reads as TGCGCCAGCAGCTATAGCGGGGGAAGCGGAGAGACCCAGTACTTC. Protein: CASSYSGGSGETQYF. The chain has TRBV4-3 and TRBJ2-5, with 9 bases identical to TRBD2. The trim removed 5 bases at V and 4 bases at J, leaving 8 bases unmatched. The CDR3 runs to 15 residues. CDR1 and CDR2 from the germline V gene are LGHNA and YSLEER.

The table lists this clone with a few counts. The J gene is TRBJ1-1, the V gene TRBV19; 12 positions match TRBD1. The V and J ends lost 8 bases and 6 bases, in that order; junction bases with no gene match: 13. Per the germline V gene, CDR1 is LNHDA and CDR2 is SQIVND (reference sequence). This CDR3 has 16 residues. For the CDR3, the DNA is TGTGCCAGTTCACCATCGGGACAGGGGGCGAGAGCTGAAGCTTTCTTT. Translating gives CASSPSGQGARAEAFF.

The rearrangement uses TRBV5-1 and TRBJ2-5; D remains ambiguous. The CDR3 sequence is 14 residues long. Germline V lookup: CDR1 SGHRS, CDR2 YFSETQ. V was trimmed by 5 bases and J by 3 bases, leaving 14 bases between them. CDR3 in amino acids: CASRVGGGEETQYF. The DNA for the CDR3 is TGCGCCAGCAGAGTCGGTGGTGGAGAAGAGACCCAGTACTTC. The full variable domain, rest sourced from reference TRBV5-1 and TRBJ2-5, is KAGVTQTPRYLIKTRGQQVTLSCSPISGHRSVSWYQQTPGQGLQFLFEYFSETQRNKGNFPGRFSGRQFSNSRSEMNVSTLELGDSALYLCASRVGGGEETQYFGPGTRLLVL.

The J gene is TRBJ1-4, the V gene TRBV5-1; D might be TRBD1 (5 bases). V dropped 1 base and J dropped 2 bases, with 12 bases sitting between them. This CDR3 spans 16 amino acids. The germline V gene has CDR1 SGHRS and CDR2 YFSETQ. The CDR3 DNA reads as TGCGCCAGCAGCTTGTCAGGGTTGAGGACTAATGAAAAACTGTTTTTT. Encoded protein: CASSLSGLRTNEKLFF. Complete variable domain (other parts from reference TRBV5-1 and TRBJ1-4): KAGVTQTPRYLIKTRGQQVTLSCSPISGHRSVSWYQQTPGQGLQFLFEYFSETQRNKGNFPGRFSGRQFSNSRSEMNVSTLELGDSALYLCASSLSGLRTNEKLFFGSGTQLSVL.

The chain uses TRBV6-5 and TRBJ1-1, with 9 bases identical to TRBD1. CDR1 and CDR2 (germline): MNHEY, SVGAGI. V was pared by 7 bases and J by 0 bases, with 6 bases of the junction left unmatched. The CDR3 sequence is 15 residues long. CDR3: CASTGQGPLNTEAFF. CDR3 sequence (DNA): TGTGCCAGCACCGGACAGGGGCCCTTGAACACTGAAGCTTTCTTT.

The chain employs TRBV7-8 and TRBJ1-1; D is unresolved. Deletions cut 5 bases from V and 6 bases from J, with 19 bases between. Germline V CDR1 and CDR2: SGHVS, FQNEAQ. The CDR3 is 15 amino acids. As DNA, the CDR3 is TGTGCCAGCAGCCCCCCGGCAGCCATCAGCGCTGAAGCTTTCTTT. Translating gives CASSPPAAISAEAFF.

The genes are TRBV19 and TRBJ1-3, with 8 bases lining up with TRBD1. The CDR3 totals 17 residues. The J segment lost 1 base and the V segment lost 10 bases, leaving 15 bases of the junction unmatched. Germline CDR1 and CDR2: LNHDA and SQIVND (reference sequence). The CDR3 DNA reads as TGTGCCACTACCACCACAGGGGGAGTGGGATCTGGAAACACCATATATTTT. It yields the protein CATTTTGGVGSGNTIYF.

This chain links TRBV21-1 with TRBJ2-3; TRBD2 reflects the table's D call only, with no check against the DNA. TRBV21-1 is a listed pseudogene. The CDR3 runs to 16 residues. The CDR3 DNA reads TGTGCCAGCAGCATACCCACTGGGACTAGCACAGATACGCAGTATTTT. Amino acid sequence: CASSIPTGTSTDTQYF.

The V gene is TRBV24-1, the J gene TRBJ2-2; perhaps TRBD2 as D (6 bases). Per germline, CDR1 KGHDR and CDR2 SFDVKD. The V end was cut by 7 bases, the J end by 6 bases, with 14 bases between. The CDR3 is made up of 14 amino acids. The CDR3 DNA is TGTGCCACCAGCGTATCGGGACTGCCCGGGGAGCTGTTTTTT. Its protein is CATSVSGLPGELFF.

The rearrangement joins TRBV19 to TRBJ2-2; 7 nucleotides align to TRBD1. With 3 bases clipped from V and 4 bases from J, the junction kept 8 bases outside the gene matches. The length of the CDR3 is 16 residues. The V gene's germline CDR1 is LNHDA and CDR2 SQIVND (reference sequence). CDR3 residues: CASSIYARQGTGELFF. The CDR3 bases are TGTGCCAGTAGTATCTACGCCCGACAGGGCACCGGGGAGCTGTTTTTT.

CDR3 coding DNA: TGTGCCAGCTCACTGACAGGGACTAACTATGGCTACACCTTC. The encoded protein is CASSLTGTNYGYTF. The chain uses TRBV18 and TRBJ1-2, with TRBD1 matching over 7 bases. The junction had 2 bases not matched to a gene; V was cut back by 4 bases and J by 0 bases. Germline-derived CDR1 and CDR2 are KGHSH and LQKENI. The CDR3 is 14 residues long.

This clone was found once. This chain joins TRBV11-1 and TRBJ2-2; possibly TRBD1 for D (5 bases). This CDR3 has 14 residues. CDR1 is SGHAT, CDR2 FQDESV, per germline (reference sequence). Trimming pared 5 bases from V and 2 bases from J, leaving 9 bases between. Written as DNA, the CDR3 is TGTGCCAGCAGCACCGACAGAAACACCGGGGAGCTGTTTTTT. Protein: CASSTDRNTGELFF.

This clone was detected once. V gene TRBV20-1 combines with J gene TRBJ2-5; maybe TRBD2 (5 bases). V was clipped by 5 bases and J by 9 bases, with 13 bases between them. CDR3 length: 11 amino acids. Germline lookup yields CDR1 DFQATT and CDR2 SNEGSKA (reference sequence). For the CDR3, the DNA is TGCAGTGCTTACAACGGGGAGTCCCAGTACTTC. Translating it yields CSAYNGESQYF.

The CDR3 DNA reads as TGTGCCACCAGTGACACCGGACAGGGCCAGCTAGGAGAGACCCAGTACTTC. Protein: CATSDTGQGQLGETQYF. The chain recombines TRBV24-1 with TRBJ2-5; TRBD1 agrees at 8 bases. V was clipped by 4 bases and J by 4 bases; unmatched bases: 13. The CDR3 sequence is 17 residues long. Germline V lookup: CDR1 KGHDR, CDR2 SFDVKD.

V gene TRBV29-1 combines with J gene TRBJ1-1; TRBD1 agrees at 12 bases. CDR1 is SQVTM, CDR2 ANQGSEA, per germline. J lost 8 bases, V lost 4 bases, and 5 bases had no gene match. The CDR3 loop spans 13 amino acids. In nucleotides, the CDR3 is TGCAGCGTTGTAGGGACAGGGGGCAGGGAAGCTTTCTTT. Protein product: CSVVGTGGREAFF.

This clone was found a few times. V gene TRBV27 combines with J gene TRBJ2-2, with D uncertain. V lost 10 bases to trimming and J lost 5 bases, with 8 bases between them. The CDR3 totals 11 residues. CDR1 is MNHEY and CDR2 is SMNVEV in the germline V gene (reference sequence). In nucleotides, the CDR3 is TGTGCCACCGCAGTTACCGGGGAGCTGTTTTTT. This encodes CATAVTGELFF.

The chain employs TRBV6-2 or TRBV6-3 and TRBJ1-2; 9 bases are shared with TRBD1. From germline, CDR1 is MNHEY and CDR2 SVGEGT. With 0 bases clipped from V and 7 bases from J, the junction kept 6 bases outside the gene matches. CDR3 size: 15 residues. The CDR3 coding sequence is TGTGCCAGCAGTTACTCCGGGACAGGGTATTTTGGCTACACCTTC. It is translated as CASSYSGTGYFGYTF.

The chain employs TRBV6-4 and TRBJ1-1, with 10 bases matching TRBD1. Per the germline V gene, CDR1 is MRHNA and CDR2 is SNTAGT. This CDR3 is built from 14 residues. The trim removed 4 bases at V and 6 bases at J, leaving 5 bases unmatched. The CDR3 DNA follows: TGTGCCAGCAGTGCCGACAGGGGGCGATCTGAAGCTTTCTTT. Protein: CASSADRGRSEAFF.

The chain has TRBV19 and TRBJ1-5; D possibly corresponds to TRBD1 (5 bases). The CDR3 has 18 residues. CDR1 and CDR2 (germline): LNHDA, SQIVND (reference sequence). V was shortened by 9 bases and J by 1 base, with 25 bases between the two germline ends. CDR3 DNA sequence: TGTGCCAGCAGCGGGCAGGGCAGACCAAGGATGAGCAATCAGCCCCAGCATTTT. It codes for CASSGQGRPRMSNQPQHF.

The chain joins TRBV6-1 to TRBJ1-4; D is undetermined. V gave up 5 bases and J gave up 7 bases, with 14 bases separating them. CDR3 length equals 14 residues. Germline values: CDR1 MNHNS, CDR2 SASEGT. CDR3 protein: CASSLTPAGEKLFF. The CDR3 nucleotides read TGTGCCAGCAGTTTGACACCTGCGGGTGAAAAACTGTTTTTT.

CDR3 nucleotides: TGTGCCAGCAGTGAATTGGGACAGGGAGTAGGCAATGAGCAGTTCTTC. This encodes CASSELGQGVGNEQFF. This chain connects TRBV25-1 to TRBJ2-1, with 9 bases lining up with TRBD1. The CDR3 is 16 residues long. Germline CDR1 is MGHDK and CDR2 is SYGVNS. The ends lost 1 base at V and 6 bases at J; junction bases unmatched: 7.

The V gene is TRBV15, the J gene TRBJ1-5; D is undetermined. The ends were cut back, 1 base at V and 2 bases at J, with 15 bases in the middle. This CDR3 spans 17 amino acids. Germline CDR1 reads LNHNV; CDR2 reads YYDKDF (reference sequence). This CDR3 is CATSRVIGLGGNQPQHF. The CDR3 nucleotides read TGTGCCACCAGCAGAGTTATTGGCCTGGGAGGCAATCAGCCCCAGCATTTT.